This T cell receptor beta chain originates from a study of blood T cell repertoires in COVID-19. Using immunoSEQ multiplex PCR, the repertoire was profiled, and TCRdb retains in-frame clones only, with some absent. The data show 72,000 or so clones, about three quarters seen once. This clone came up many times. The CDR3 loop spans 16 amino acids. Germline CDR1 is MDHEN and CDR2 is SYDVKM. Trimming took 5 bases from V and 8 from J; bases not matched to a gene: 11. The V call is TRBV28, the J call TRBJ1-4; 10 bases agree with TRBD1. The clonotype was recovered from a human donor in a cohort sampled during active COVID-19. The sequenced sample was peripheral blood. The CDR3 sequence: CASSLRLGQGSEKLFF. The CDR3 nucleotides read TGTGCCAGCAGTCTGAGGCTGGGACAGGGGAGCGAAAAACTGTTTTTT.